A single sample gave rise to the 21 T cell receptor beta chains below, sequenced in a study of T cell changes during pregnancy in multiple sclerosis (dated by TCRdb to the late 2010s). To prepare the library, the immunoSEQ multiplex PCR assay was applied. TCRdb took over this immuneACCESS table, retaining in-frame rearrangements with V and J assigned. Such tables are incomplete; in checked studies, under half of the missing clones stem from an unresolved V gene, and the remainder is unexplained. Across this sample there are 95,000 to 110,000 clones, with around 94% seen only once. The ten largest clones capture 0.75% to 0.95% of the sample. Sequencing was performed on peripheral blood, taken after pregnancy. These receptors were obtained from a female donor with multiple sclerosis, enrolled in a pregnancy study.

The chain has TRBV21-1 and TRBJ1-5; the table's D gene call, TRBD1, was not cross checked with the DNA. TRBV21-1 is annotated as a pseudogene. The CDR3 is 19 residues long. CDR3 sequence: CASRHQGGAIVFSNQPQHF. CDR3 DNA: TGTGCCAGCAGACACCAAGGGGGCGCGATCGTTTTTAGCAATCAGCCCCAGCATTTT.

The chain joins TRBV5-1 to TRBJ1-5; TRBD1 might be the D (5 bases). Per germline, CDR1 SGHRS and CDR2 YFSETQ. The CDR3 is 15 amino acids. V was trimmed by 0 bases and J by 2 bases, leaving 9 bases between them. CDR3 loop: CASSLEGPGNQPQHF. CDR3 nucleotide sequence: TGCGCCAGCAGCTTGGAGGGGCCTGGCAATCAGCCCCAGCATTTT.

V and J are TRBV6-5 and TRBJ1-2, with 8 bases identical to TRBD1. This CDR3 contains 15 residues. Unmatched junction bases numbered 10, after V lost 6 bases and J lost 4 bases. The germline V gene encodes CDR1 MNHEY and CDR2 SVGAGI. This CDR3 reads CASRSGQGKGYGYTF. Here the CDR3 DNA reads TGTGCCAGCAGGAGTGGACAGGGCAAGGGCTATGGCTACACCTTC.

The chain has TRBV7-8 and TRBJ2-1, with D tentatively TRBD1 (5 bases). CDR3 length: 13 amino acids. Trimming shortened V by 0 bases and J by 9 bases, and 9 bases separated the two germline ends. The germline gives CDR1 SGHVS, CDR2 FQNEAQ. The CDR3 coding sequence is TGTGCCAGCAGCTTAGCGCGTGACAGTGAGCAGTTCTTC. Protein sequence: CASSLARDSEQFF.

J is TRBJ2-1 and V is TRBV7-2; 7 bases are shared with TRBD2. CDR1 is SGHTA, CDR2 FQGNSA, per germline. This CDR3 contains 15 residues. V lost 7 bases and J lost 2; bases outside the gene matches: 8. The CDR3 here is CASNDDGGTYNEQFF. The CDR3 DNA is TGTGCCAGCAACGATGACGGGGGGACCTACAATGAGCAGTTCTTC.

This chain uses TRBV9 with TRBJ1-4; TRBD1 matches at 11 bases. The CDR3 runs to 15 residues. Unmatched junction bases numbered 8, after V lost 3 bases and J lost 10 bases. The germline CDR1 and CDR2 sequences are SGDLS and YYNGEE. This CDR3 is CASSAPGQGAGKLFF. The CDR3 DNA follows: TGTGCCAGCAGCGCCCCCGGACAGGGGGCTGGAAAACTGTTTTTT.

In DNA, the CDR3 is TGTGCCAGCAGGTACCAGGGGTTCCCCTACGAGCAGTACTTC. This translates into CASRYQGFPYEQYF. V and J are TRBV6-5 and TRBJ2-7, with D perhaps matching TRBD1 (6 bases). This CDR3 has 14 residues. CDR1 and CDR2 from the germline V gene are MNHEY and SVGAGI. V lost 6 bases to trimming and J lost 2 bases, with 14 bases between them.

In nucleotides, the CDR3 is TGTGCCAGCAGTTCCCCGACAGGGAAGATGGCTGAAGCTTTCTTT. This codes for CASSSPTGKMAEAFF. The V and J genes are TRBV2 and TRBJ1-1, with 7 nucleotides matching TRBD1. V dropped 5 bases and J dropped 6; count of bases not matched to a gene: 12. The germline V gene encodes CDR1 SNHLY and CDR2 FYNNEI. This CDR3 comprises 15 residues.

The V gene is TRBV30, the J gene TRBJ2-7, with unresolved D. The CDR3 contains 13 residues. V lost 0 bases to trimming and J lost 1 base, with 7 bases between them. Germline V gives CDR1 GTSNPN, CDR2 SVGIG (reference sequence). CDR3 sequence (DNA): TGTGCCTGGAGTGTCACAGATTCCTACGAGCAGTACTTC. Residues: CAWSVTDSYEQYF.

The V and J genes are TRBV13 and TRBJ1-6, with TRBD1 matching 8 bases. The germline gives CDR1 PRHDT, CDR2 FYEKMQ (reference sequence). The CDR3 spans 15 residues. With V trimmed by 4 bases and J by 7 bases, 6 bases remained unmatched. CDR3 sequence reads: CASSSLGDRNSPLHF. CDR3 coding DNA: TGTGCCAGCAGCTCCCTGGGGGACAGGAATTCACCCCTCCACTTT.

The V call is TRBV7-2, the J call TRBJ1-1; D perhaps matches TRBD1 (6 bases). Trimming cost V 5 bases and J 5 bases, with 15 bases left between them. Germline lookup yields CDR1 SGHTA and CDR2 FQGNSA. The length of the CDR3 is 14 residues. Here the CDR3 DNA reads TGTGCCAGCAGCCCCGACAGGACGAGTACTGAAGCTTTCTTT. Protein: CASSPDRTSTEAFF.

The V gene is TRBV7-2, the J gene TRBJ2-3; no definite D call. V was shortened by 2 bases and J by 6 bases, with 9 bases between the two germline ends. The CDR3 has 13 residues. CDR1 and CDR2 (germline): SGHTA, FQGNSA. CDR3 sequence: CASSLLAWDTQYF. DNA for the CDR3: TGTGCCAGCAGCTTATTGGCCTGGGATACGCAGTATTTT.

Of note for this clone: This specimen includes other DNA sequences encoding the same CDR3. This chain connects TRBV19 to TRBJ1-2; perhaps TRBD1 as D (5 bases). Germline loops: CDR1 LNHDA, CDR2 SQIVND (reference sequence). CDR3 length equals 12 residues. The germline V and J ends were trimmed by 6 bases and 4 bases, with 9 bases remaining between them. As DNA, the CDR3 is TGTGCCAGTAGGGGGCTCGGCTATGGCTACACCTTC. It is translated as CASRGLGYGYTF. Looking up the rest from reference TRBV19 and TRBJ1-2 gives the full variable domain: DGGITQSPKYLFRKEGQNVTLSCEQNLNHDAMYWYRQDPGQGLRLIYYSQIVNDFQKGDIAEGYSVSREKKESFPLTVTSAQKNPTAFYLCASRGLGYGYTFGSGTRLTVV.

The CDR3 sequence: CASSQAMTGPNQPQHF. The CDR3 nucleotides are TGCGCCAGCAGCCAGGCCATGACAGGGCCCAATCAGCCCCAGCATTTT. The gene calls are TRBV4-1 and TRBJ1-5, with 7 positions matching TRBD1. The CDR3 is made up of 16 amino acids. CDR1 and CDR2 from the germline V gene are MGHRA and YSYEKL. V shed 3 bases, J shed 3 bases, and the junction held 8 bases outside the gene matches.

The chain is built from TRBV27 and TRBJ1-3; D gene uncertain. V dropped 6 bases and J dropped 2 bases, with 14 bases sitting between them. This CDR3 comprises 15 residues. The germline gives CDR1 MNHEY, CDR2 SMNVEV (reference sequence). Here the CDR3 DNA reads TGTGCCAGCAGCACCTTCTTATGGCCTGGAAACACCATATATTTT. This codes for CASSTFLWPGNTIYF.

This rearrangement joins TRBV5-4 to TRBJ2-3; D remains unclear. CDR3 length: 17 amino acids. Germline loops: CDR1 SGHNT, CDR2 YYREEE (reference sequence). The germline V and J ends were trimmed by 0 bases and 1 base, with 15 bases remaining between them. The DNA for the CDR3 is TGTGCCAGCAGCTTGGCATTAGCCAGAAAGGGCACAGATACGCAGTATTTT. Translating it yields CASSLALARKGTDTQYF.

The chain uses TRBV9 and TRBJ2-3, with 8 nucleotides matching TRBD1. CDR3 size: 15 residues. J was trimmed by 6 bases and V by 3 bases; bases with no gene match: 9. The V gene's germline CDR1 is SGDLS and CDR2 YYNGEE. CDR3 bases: TGTGCCAGCAGCGGACAGGGGACCCTCGGTGATACGCAGTATTTT. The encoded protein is CASSGQGTLGDTQYF.

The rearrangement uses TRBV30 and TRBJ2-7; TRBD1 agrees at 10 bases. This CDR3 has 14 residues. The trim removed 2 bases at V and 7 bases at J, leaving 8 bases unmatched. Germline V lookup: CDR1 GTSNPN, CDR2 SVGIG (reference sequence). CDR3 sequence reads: CAWSRDRGLGEQYF. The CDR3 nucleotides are TGTGCCTGGAGTAGAGACAGGGGGCTGGGGGAGCAGTACTTC.

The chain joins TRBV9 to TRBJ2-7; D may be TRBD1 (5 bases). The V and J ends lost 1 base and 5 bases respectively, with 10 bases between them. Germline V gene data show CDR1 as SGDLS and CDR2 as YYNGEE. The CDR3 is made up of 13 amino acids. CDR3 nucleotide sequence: TGTGCCAGCAGCGTACTTCCCAGGGACGAGCAGTACTTC. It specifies CASSVLPRDEQYF.

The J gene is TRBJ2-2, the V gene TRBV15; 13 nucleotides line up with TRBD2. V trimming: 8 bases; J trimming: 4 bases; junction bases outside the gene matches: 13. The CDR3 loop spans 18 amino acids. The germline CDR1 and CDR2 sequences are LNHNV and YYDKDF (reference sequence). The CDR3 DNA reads TGTGCCACCCTCGGGACTAGCGGGACCCGACGGAGCACCGGGGAGCTGTTTTTT. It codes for CATLGTSGTRRSTGELFF.

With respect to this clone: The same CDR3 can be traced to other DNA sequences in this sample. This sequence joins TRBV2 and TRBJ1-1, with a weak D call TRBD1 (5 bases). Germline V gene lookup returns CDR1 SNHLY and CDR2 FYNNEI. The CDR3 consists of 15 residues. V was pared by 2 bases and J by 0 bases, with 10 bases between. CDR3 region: CASSESGGVNTEAFF. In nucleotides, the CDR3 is TGTGCCAGCAGTGAAAGCGGGGGAGTGAACACTGAAGCTTTCTTT.